One and the same sample provided the 22 T cell receptor beta chains below, sequenced in a study of shared clonotypes between healthy human individuals. Only in-frame clones appear in the TCRdb table, and some are missing; sequencing was by immunoSEQ multiplex PCR. This sample yields approximately 2,000,000 clones, of which approximately 92% are seen a single time; around 1.7% belongs to the top ten. CD8 cells regarded as naive lacked CD45RO, were positively chosen for CCR7, and omitted terminally differentiated effector memory CD45RA+ cells. What was sequenced was naive CD8+ T cells from PBMCs. The receptor set was obtained from a man aged 18-30 years in good health. Some clones in this sample may be carry-over from other donors' samples.

V is TRBV4-3 and J is TRBJ2-1, with no clear D. The V gene lost 1 base and the J gene lost 0 bases, with 13 bases spanning the gap. CDR1 and CDR2 (germline): LGHNA, YSLEER. The CDR3 is 17 residues long. Here the CDR3 reads CASSQVWLTISYNEQFF. As DNA, the CDR3 is TGCGCCAGCAGCCAAGTCTGGCTGACGATCTCCTACAATGAGCAGTTCTTC.

The rearrangement joins TRBV28 to TRBJ2-7, with 7 bases fitting TRBD1. CDR1 and CDR2 (germline): MDHEN, SYDVKM. V trimming: 7 bases; J trimming: 3 bases; junction bases outside the gene matches: 9. The CDR3 is made up of 14 amino acids. CDR3 sequence (DNA): TGTGCCAGCACCCTAACAGGGGAAGGCTACGAGCAGTACTTC. It yields the protein CASTLTGEGYEQYF.

This clone was seen only once. CDR3 sequence reads: CASSYPVSRSTEAFF. The CDR3 bases are TGTGCCAGCAGTTATCCCGTGAGCAGGTCTACTGAAGCTTTCTTT. The V call is TRBV28, the J call TRBJ1-1; no clear D gene. The CDR3 contains 15 residues. Germline V gene lookup returns CDR1 MDHEN and CDR2 SYDVKM. Trimming removed 4 bases at V and 5 bases at J, with 17 bases between.

The chain links TRBV7-9 to TRBJ1-3; 9 positions agree with TRBD1. The CDR3 sequence is 15 residues long. J was trimmed by 2 bases and V by 1 base; bases with no gene match: 0. Germline V gives CDR1 SEHNR, CDR2 FQNEAQ (reference sequence). In DNA form, the CDR3 reads TGTGCCAGCAGCTTAGACAGGGGGCCTGGAAACACCATATATTTT. Translated: CASSLDRGPGNTIYF.

V usage is TRBV5-1 and J usage is TRBJ1-1; D unresolved. The CDR3 runs to 14 residues. CDR1 SGHRS and CDR2 YFSETQ come from the germline V gene. The V and J ends lost 4 bases and 2 bases respectively, with 12 bases between them. In nucleotides, the CDR3 is TGCGCCAGCAGCCCGGGCCGGGATAACACTGAAGCTTTCTTT. Its translation is CASSPGRDNTEAFF.

Here the CDR3 DNA reads TGTGCCAGCAGCATCGGACGGTCTAACTATGGCTACACCTTC. It specifies CASSIGRSNYGYTF. The rearrangement uses TRBV9 and TRBJ1-2; no firm D call. V was cut by 4 bases and J by 0 bases, with 10 bases left in between. Per germline, CDR1 SGDLS and CDR2 YYNGEE. This CDR3 region has 14 residues. Using reference TRBV9 and TRBJ1-2 for the parts outside the CDR3, the full variable domain is DSGVTQTPKHLITATGQRVTLRCSPRSGDLSVYWYQQSLDQGLQFLIQYYNGEERAKGNILERFSAQQFPDLHSELNLSSLELGDSALYFCASSIGRSNYGYTFGSGTRLTVV.

The chain employs TRBV2 and TRBJ2-7, with a weak D call TRBD1 (5 bases). Germline CDR1 SNHLY, CDR2 FYNNEI. Trimming shortened V by 4 bases and J by 3 bases, and 13 bases separated the two germline ends. There are 14 residues in the CDR3. Here the CDR3 reads CASSVRVLGYEQYF. CDR3 bases: TGTGCCAGCAGTGTCAGGGTCCTCGGCTACGAGCAGTACTTC. The complete variable domain, with remaining parts taken from reference TRBV2 and TRBJ2-7, reads EPEVTQTPSHQVTQMGQEVILRCVPISNHLYFYWYRQILGQKVEFLVSFYNNEISEKSEIFDDQFSVERPDGSNFTLKIRSTKLEDSAMYFCASSVRVLGYEQYFGPGTRLTVT.

This sequence joins TRBV27 and TRBJ2-1, with 8 bases fitting TRBD2. Looked up from germline, CDR1 is MNHEY and CDR2 is SMNVEV (reference sequence). Losses at the gene ends were 8 bases for V and 0 bases for J; bases not matched to a gene: 18. The length of the CDR3 is 19 residues. The CDR3 DNA sequence: TGTGCCAGCTTCCCTCGGGCTAGCGGGCGTATAGGCTCCTACAATGAGCAGTTCTTC. This encodes CASFPRASGRIGSYNEQFF.

The chain is built from TRBV28 and TRBJ1-5; no definite D call. The ends were cut back, 1 base at V and 7 bases at J, with 17 bases in the middle. The CDR3 has 16 residues. Germline V gives CDR1 MDHEN, CDR2 SYDVKM. The CDR3 nucleotides are TGTGCCAGCAGTTTATATCGGGGTTTGATGGAACAGCCCCAGCATTTT. Protein: CASSLYRGLMEQPQHF.

The chain uses TRBV13 and TRBJ2-3, with D unclear. Trimming left V 4 bases short and J 2 bases short, with 10 bases between. The CDR3 totals 14 residues. CDR1 is PRHDT, CDR2 FYEKMQ, per germline (reference sequence). The CDR3 DNA follows: TGTGCCAGCAGCTACCCTACAGACACAGATACGCAGTATTTT. Translated: CASSYPTDTDTQYF.

This clone was counted a single time. This chain uses TRBV30 with TRBJ1-6; perhaps TRBD1 as D (6 bases). The length of the CDR3 is 14 residues. Germline V CDR1 and CDR2: GTSNPN, SVGIG (reference sequence). Between the trimmed V and J ends, which lost 2 bases and 11 bases, there was a span of 16 bases. The CDR3 protein is CAWSLDSHGAPLHF. The CDR3 DNA reads as TGTGCCTGGAGTTTGGACAGCCACGGGGCACCCCTCCACTTT.

The chain combines TRBV7-7 with TRBJ2-2; D not certain. The CDR3 is made up of 15 amino acids. Germline CDR1 reads SSHAT; CDR2 reads FNYEAQ (reference sequence). The V gene lost 3 bases and the J gene lost 0 bases, with 8 bases spanning the gap. The DNA for the CDR3 is TGTGCCAGCAGCTTTCTTGGGGCGAACACCGGGGAGCTGTTTTTT. It specifies CASSFLGANTGELFF.

A remark on this clone: The same CDR3 also results from other DNA sequences found in this sample. The V and J genes are TRBV4-1 and TRBJ2-5; D may be TRBD2 (7 bases). The CDR3 has 15 residues. Trimming pared 0 bases from V and 4 bases from J, leaving 12 bases between. Looked up from germline, CDR1 is MGHRA and CDR2 is YSYEKL. CDR3 DNA sequence: TGCGCCAGCAGCCAAGATCGGGGGGCTGGAGAGACCCAGTACTTC. Translation: CASSQDRGAGETQYF.

The genes are TRBV10-1 and TRBJ1-2, with D tentatively TRBD1 (6 bases). Germline lookup yields CDR1 WNHNN and CDR2 SYGVQD (reference sequence). Deletions cut 6 bases from V and 8 bases from J, with 16 bases between. The CDR3 runs to 13 residues. CDR3 protein: CASSPGVSSGYTF. In DNA, the CDR3 is TGCGCCAGCAGCCCAGGGGTTTCCTCCGGCTACACCTTC.

The CDR3, as DNA: TGTGCCACCACCCCTCGGGGAGGAGGGAGGTCCGTGGATACGCAGTATTTT. It translates to CATTPRGGGRSVDTQYF. The chain uses TRBV19 and TRBJ2-3; possible D gene TRBD2, 6 bases. The CDR3 spans 17 residues. V lost 10 bases and J lost 6, with 29 bases in between. Germline V CDR1 and CDR2: LNHDA, SQIVND (reference sequence).

The chain recombines TRBV10-2 with TRBJ2-1; D uncertain. This CDR3 region has 14 residues. V lost 3 bases, J lost 8 bases, and 14 bases lay in between. CDR1 and CDR2 (germline): WSHSY, SAAADI. CDR3 DNA: TGCGCCAGCAGTGAACGACTTTATTCAGATGAGCAGTTCTTC. This codes for CASSERLYSDEQFF.

The gene calls are TRBV11-2 and TRBJ2-7; D is tentatively TRBD1 or TRBD2 (5 bases each). The CDR3 is 16 amino acids. V dropped 5 bases and J dropped 0 bases, with 17 bases sitting between them. From germline, CDR1 is SGHAT and CDR2 FQNNGV. The CDR3 DNA is TGTGCCAGCAGCCCCCCCTGGAAGGGGAGCTCCTACGAGCAGTACTTC. Translation gives CASSPPWKGSSYEQYF.

This chain links TRBV4-1 with TRBJ2-1, with 11 nucleotides matching TRBD2. V lost 4 bases and J lost 0; bases outside the gene matches: 8. In germline, CDR1 is MGHRA, CDR2 YSYEKL. The CDR3 sequence is 18 residues long. Here the CDR3 reads CASSPAAGLAGSYNEQFF. CDR3 DNA sequence: TGCGCCAGCAGCCCGGCGGCCGGACTAGCGGGCTCCTACAATGAGCAGTTCTTC.

The chain uses TRBV1 and TRBJ2-1; the DNA was not used to check the table's D call, TRBD2. TRBV1 is termed a pseudogene. This CDR3 region has 16 residues. CDR3 sequence reads: CTSSQEIGGSYNEQFF. The CDR3 DNA follows: TGCACCAGCAGCCAAGAAATCGGCGGGAGCTACAATGAGCAGTTCTTC.

Comment on this clone: The sample has other DNA sequences that encode this CDR3 too. The chain carries TRBV27 and TRBJ2-1, with D possibly TRBD1 on 7 matching bases. CDR3 size: 15 residues. Germline V CDR1 and CDR2: MNHEY, SMNVEV (reference sequence). Between the trimmed V and J ends, which lost 5 bases and 1 base, there was a span of 12 bases. This CDR3 is CASSPRDSSYNEQFF. In DNA, the CDR3 is TGTGCCAGCAGTCCGCGGGACAGTTCCTACAATGAGCAGTTCTTC.

The chain couples TRBV28 to TRBJ1-1; D unresolved. This CDR3 is 14 amino acids long. Between the trimmed V and J ends, which lost 3 bases and 3 bases, there was a span of 11 bases. Germline V gives CDR1 MDHEN, CDR2 SYDVKM. CDR3 in amino acids: CASSFRVVYTEAFF. The CDR3 DNA reads as TGTGCCAGCAGTTTTAGGGTCGTGTACACTGAAGCTTTCTTT.

This chain links TRBV11-2 with TRBJ1-3; D not certain. CDR3 length: 16 amino acids. V lost 1 base and J 0 bases, leaving 10 bases between the germline ends. Germline-derived CDR1 and CDR2 are SGHAT and FQNNGV. CDR3 sequence (DNA): TGTGCCAGCAGCTTAGCCGACCACGACTCTGGAAACACCATATATTTT. It is translated as CASSLADHDSGNTIYF.